This T cell receptor beta chain is from a study of shared clonotypes between healthy human individuals. Whole-study results and caveats: It was observed that roughly 4.8% of naive CD4 clonotypes were shared across a handful of donors.

CDR3 size: 15 residues. CDR1 is SGHNT and CDR2 is YYREEE in the germline V gene (reference sequence). The V gene lost 0 bases and the J gene lost 5 bases, with 14 bases spanning the gap. As handled by the study authors: Filtering of immunoSEQ junctional sequences could not match full-length read filtering. Data came from immunoSEQ multiplex PCR; TCRdb stores just in-frame clones and leaves some out. The D gene and trimming were derived from the DNA, and the V and J assignments and clone size from that table. The sample shows over a million clones, around 75% of them seen only once. A word on this clone: As yet, its antigen is unknown.

Sequenced: memory CD4+ T cells sorted from blood. Described subset: CD45RA-negative fraction. This sequence was found in a young man in good health. This chain connects TRBV5-4 to TRBJ1-2, with D tentatively TRBD1 (6 bases). The CDR3 region is CASSLGDMAIYGYTF. For the CDR3, the DNA is TGTGCCAGCAGCTTGGGGGACATGGCAATTTATGGCTACACCTTC.